The T cell receptor beta chain under discussion was sequenced for a study of technical replicates of blood from a few donors. Sequenced by immunoSEQ multiplex PCR; TCRdb stores in-frame clones only, minus some. Of about 81,000 clones listed, under 95% are singletons. The CDR3 is 14 residues long. V dropped 6 bases and J dropped 7; count of bases not matched to a gene: 8. In germline, CDR1 is MNHNS, CDR2 SASEGT. Sequencing was performed on T cells isolated from PBMCs. The chain joins TRBV6-1 to TRBJ2-1; 8 bases match TRBD1. This clonotype originated in a human donor in good health. The CDR3 coding sequence is TGTGCCAGCAGCAGACAGGGGTCAGGAAATGAGCAGTTCTTC. Amino acid sequence: CASSRQGSGNEQFF.